This paragraph covers one T cell receptor (beta chain) sequence. The data derive from a study of control samples from healthy donors and cancer patients. Some clones are missing from TCRdb's copy, which holds only in-frame ones; the method was immunoSEQ multiplex PCR. This sample has roughly 190,000 clones, with around 91% found just once. V dropped 4 bases and J dropped 0; count of bases not matched to a gene: 5. The length of the CDR3 is 15 residues. From germline, CDR1 is MDHEN and CDR2 SYDVKM. The sequenced sample was blood. The TCR was taken from a woman in her 30s in good health. V usage is TRBV28 and J usage is TRBJ1-1; 7 bases line up with TRBD1. The CDR3 loop reads CASSSSTGMNTEAFF. The DNA for the CDR3 is TGTGCCAGCAGTTCATCGACAGGGATGAACACTGAAGCTTTCTTT.